These T cell receptor beta chains were read from a single sample in a study of T cell responses to AZD1222 COVID-19 vaccine. Profiling relied on immunoSEQ multiplex PCR, and the TCRdb table lists in-frame clones only, not all of them. The sample yields approximately 150,000 clones, less than 95% seen once. The source material was peripheral blood, sampled 28 days after the second AZD1222 dose. Receptors were obtained from an adult who received the AZD1222 COVID-19 vaccine. Each CDR3 is given with its conserved first and last residue. A D gene is named only where the DNA matches it firmly. Clone size is not always given. Where it is, it says once, few, many or a class for expanded clones.

CDR3 DNA,CDR3 protein,clone size,D gene,V gene,J gene
TGTGCCAGCAGTTACTCGATAGTAAAAGGGTTGAACACTGAAGCTTTCTTT,CASSYSIVKGLNTEAFF,once,-,TRBV6-2/TRBV6-3,TRBJ1-1
TGTGCCAGCAGGCGGGGACAGGGTAACACCTACGAGCAGTACTTC,CASRRGQGNTYEQYF,-,TRBD1,TRBV6-5,TRBJ2-7
TGTGCCTGGAGTAGGTCTGGCAATCAGCCCCAGCATTTT,CAWSRSGNQPQHF,-,-,TRBV30,TRBJ1-5
TGTGCCAGCTCACCCCCCGGACACGGACAGGGTGGTGAAAAACTGTTTTTT,CASSPPGHGQGGEKLFF,-,TRBD1,TRBV18,TRBJ1-4
TGTGCCACCATGGACAGGGATCGGGACAATGAGCAGTTCTTC,CATMDRDRDNEQFF,-,TRBD1,TRBV28,TRBJ2-1
TGTGCCAGTAGTATAGAGGGGAAGACTGAAGCTTTCTTT,CASSIEGKTEAFF,-,-,TRBV19,TRBJ1-1
TGTGCCAGCGGGAGTCGAATGAACACTGAAGCTTTCTTT,CASGSRMNTEAFF,-,-,TRBV5-8,TRBJ1-1
TGTGCCAGCATCTTCCGCGGGGGCGGAACAGATACGCAGTATTTT,CASIFRGGGTDTQYF,-,-,TRBV6-5,TRBJ2-3
TGTGCCAGCAGCTTGGGGGTTCGCCTGGCAGCCGGCTTCGCCTTC,CASSLGVRLAAGFAF,once,-,TRBV5-8,TRBJ1-2
TGTGCCAGCACCTTAAGTCAGGGACAGGGGGCTGGCTATGGCTACACCTTC,CASTLSQGQGAGYGYTF,-,TRBD1,TRBV2,TRBJ1-2
TGCAGCGTTCCCCCTAGCGGGGCTAGCACAGATACGCAGTATTTT,CSVPPSGASTDTQYF,-,TRBD2,TRBV29-1,TRBJ2-3
TGCGCCAGCAGCTTCCAGGGTGGGGATCAGCCCCAGCATTTT,CASSFQGGDQPQHF,-,-,TRBV5-1,TRBJ1-5
TGTGCCAGCAGATCGACTAGCGGGGAATACAATGAGCAGTTCTTC,CASRSTSGEYNEQFF,-,TRBD2,TRBV5-4,TRBJ2-1
TGTGCCAGCAGTTACTTTCGGGTCACAGATACGCAGTATTTT,CASSYFRVTDTQYF,-,-,TRBV6-2/TRBV6-3,TRBJ2-3
TGTGCCAGCAGCTTACGAGTGGGTCTCGAAGAGACCCAGTACTTC,CASSLRVGLEETQYF,-,-,TRBV3-1/TRBV3-2,TRBJ2-5
TGTGCCAGCAGCCAAGGACGAAACTACGAGCAGTACTTC,CASSQGRNYEQYF,-,-,TRBV3-1/TRBV3-2,TRBJ2-7
TGTGCCTCCCGGACTAGCGGGGGGGCGAGCGAGACCCAGTACTTC,CASRTSGGASETQYF,-,TRBD2,TRBV6-5,TRBJ2-5
TGTGCCAGCAGCCCCGTAGGGGGGGGCGGGGAGCTGTTTTTT,CASSPVGGGGELFF,-,-,TRBV4-2,TRBJ2-2
TGTGCCAGCAGCTTCAATGTCCAGCCCCAGCATTTT,CASSFNVQPQHF,few,-,TRBV28,TRBJ1-5
TGTGCCAGCTCTCCGGGAGGAACTAATGAGCAGTTCTTC,CASSPGGTNEQFF,-,TRBD2,TRBV11-2,TRBJ2-1
TGTGCCAGCAGGGTAGCGGGCGCAGATACGCAGTATTTT,CASRVAGADTQYF,-,TRBD2,TRBV25-1,TRBJ2-3
TGTGCCAGCAGCCCCCAGGGGTCGGGCAATCAGCCCCAGCATTTT,CASSPQGSGNQPQHF,-,-,TRBV7-9,TRBJ1-5
TGTGCCAGCAGCCAAGGGCGCGAGCAGTACTTC,CASSQGREQYF,-,-,TRBV7-2,TRBJ2-7
TGTGCCACCCGACGCCAAGACAGGGGGTCTTCCTACGAGCAGTACTTC,CATRRQDRGSSYEQYF,-,TRBD1,TRBV10-3,TRBJ2-7
TGTGCCAGCTCACCGCCCCAGGGGACCTACGAGCAGTACTTC,CASSPPQGTYEQYF,-,-,TRBV18,TRBJ2-7
TGTGCCAGCAGCTTGGTGGGGGGGAGTTCTGGAAACACCATATATTTT,CASSLVGGSSGNTIYF,-,-,TRBV5-6,TRBJ1-3
TGTGCCAGTAGAGACGTATCCTACGAGCAGTACTTC,CASRDVSYEQYF,-,-,TRBV19,TRBJ2-7
TGTGCCAGCAGTCGACAGGGTACCTACGAGCAGTACTTC,CASSRQGTYEQYF,-,TRBD1,TRBV28,TRBJ2-7
TGTGCCAGTAGACGGGGAGGGCTTGGGACTGAAGCTTTCTTT,CASRRGGLGTEAFF,-,-,TRBV19,TRBJ1-1
TGTGCCAGCAGTGATATAAACTCGGATCAGCCCCAGCATTTT,CASSDINSDQPQHF,-,-,TRBV2,TRBJ1-5
TGTGCCAGCAGTTCAGGAGGTGGGGGAACAGATACGCAGTATTTT,CASSSGGGGTDTQYF,-,-,TRBV11-2,TRBJ2-3
TGTGCCAGCAGCTTGCGGATCGGGGGACAGGGGCGTGGCTACACCTTC,CASSLRIGGQGRGYTF,few,TRBD1,TRBV5-5,TRBJ1-2
TGTGCCAGCAAAGTGGCAGATCTAGCCAAAAACATTCAGTACTTC,CASKVADLAKNIQYF,-,-,TRBV2,TRBJ2-4
TGTGCCAGCAGCTTGGATCAGACCAGCTATGGCTACACCTTC,CASSLDQTSYGYTF,-,-,TRBV5-6,TRBJ1-2
TGTGCCAGTAGTACCCCGTTGGCCCAGTACTTC,CASSTPLAQYF,many,-,TRBV19,TRBJ2-5
TGTGCCAGCAGTCCGAGGGTCAAAAACATTCAGTACTTC,CASSPRVKNIQYF,-,-,TRBV6-4,TRBJ2-4
TGTGCCACCAGTGATCCGGGACAGGGGACGAGCAATCAGCCCCAGCATTTT,CATSDPGQGTSNQPQHF,once,TRBD1,TRBV24-1,TRBJ1-5
TGTGCCAGCAGCGCGTACCGGGACAGAGTTTCTTCCTACAATGAGCAGTTCTTC,CASSAYRDRVSSYNEQFF,-,TRBD1,TRBV9,TRBJ2-1
TGTGCCAGCAGTCGGGACAGATTAAACACCGGGGAGCTGTTTTTT,CASSRDRLNTGELFF,-,TRBD1,TRBV2,TRBJ2-2
TGTGCCAGTGCCCGGGGGGGTGGCAATGAGCAGTTCTTC,CASARGGGNEQFF,-,TRBD2,TRBV28,TRBJ2-1
TGTGCCAGCAGCTTAGGAGAGACTAGGTCAAACATTCAGTACTTC,CASSLGETRSNIQYF,-,-,TRBV7-2,TRBJ2-4
TGTGCCAGCAGCTCCCGGGGTCGACAGTACTCTGGGGCCAACGTCCTGACTTTC,CASSSRGRQYSGANVLTF,-,-,TRBV7-9,TRBJ2-6
TGTGCCAGTAGTAGACTAGCGGGATTTGCAGATACGCAGTATTTT,CASSRLAGFADTQYF,-,TRBD2,TRBV19,TRBJ2-3
TGTGCCAGCAATGGGGGGTACAGCTATGGCTACACCTTC,CASNGGYSYGYTF,-,-,TRBV5-6,TRBJ1-2
TGTGCCACCGCGGATTGGAGGGATGAAAAACTGTTTTTT,CATADWRDEKLFF,once,-,TRBV24-1,TRBJ1-4
TGTGCCAGCAGCGTAGATGGGACATTGAACACCGGGGAGCTGTTTTTT,CASSVDGTLNTGELFF,-,-,TRBV9,TRBJ2-2
TGTGCCAGCAGCTTAGGTTTTACAGGTGGCGGGAGGGCCAATGAGCAGTTCTTC,CASSLGFTGGGRANEQFF,-,TRBD2,TRBV11-2,TRBJ2-1
TGTGCCAGCAGCCGGACTAGCGGGAATACAGATACGCAGTATTTT,CASSRTSGNTDTQYF,-,TRBD2,TRBV6-2/TRBV6-3,TRBJ2-3
TGCGCCAGCAGCTTGGACTACGGGACAGGGATCGAGCAGTACTTC,CASSLDYGTGIEQYF,-,TRBD1,TRBV5-1,TRBJ2-7
TGTGCCAGCAGTTCGACAGGGGGGCCCGGCTACACCTTC,CASSSTGGPGYTF,-,TRBD1,TRBV12-3/TRBV12-4,TRBJ1-2
TGTGCCAGCAGCGAAGGACAGGGACCGGGAGGGGGCTACACCTTC,CASSEGQGPGGGYTF,-,TRBD1,TRBV4-2,TRBJ1-2
TGTGCCAGCAGCCTAGGGCCGAGTGAGCAGTTCTTC,CASSLGPSEQFF,-,-,TRBV7-3,TRBJ2-1
TGTGCCAGCGGGACAGCCTATAATTCACCCCTCCACTTT,CASGTAYNSPLHF,-,TRBD1,TRBV28,TRBJ1-6
TGTGCCAGTAACAAAAGGGTTGAGGGACATGAGCAGTTCTTC,CASNKRVEGHEQFF,-,-,TRBV19,TRBJ2-1
TGTGCCAGCAGTACCCAAGGCTCAACCCAGCCCCAGCATTTT,CASSTQGSTQPQHF,-,-,TRBV2,TRBJ1-5